Each of the 25 T cell receptor beta chains below was sequenced from the same sample in a study of early T cells in non-severe SARS-CoV-2 infection. MiXCR was run by TCRdb on the 5' RACE reads, yielding one entry per CDR3 protein. Of 90,000 to 120,000 distinct CDR3 sequences detected, about an eighth appear once; the ten largest clones hold less than 3.5%. The specimen sequenced was whole blood. These receptor sequences come from an adult who was a healthcare worker with PCR-confirmed SARS-CoV-2 infection or an uninfected control (not recorded which).

This clonotype was counted many times. V is TRBV7-6 and J is TRBJ2-7, with 10 bases fitting TRBD1. Per germline, CDR1 SGHVS and CDR2 FNYEAQ. V gave up 5 bases and J gave up 4 bases; unmatched junction bases: 11. The CDR3 loop spans 16 amino acids. The CDR3 DNA reads as TGTGCCAGCAGCGCCCGCCCCGGGGACAGGGGTTACGAGCAGTACTTC. It yields the protein CASSARPGDRGYEQYF.

The rearrangement joins TRBV9 to TRBJ2-3, with D possibly being TRBD1 or TRBD2 (5 bases each). The CDR3 is made up of 13 amino acids. The V gene's germline CDR1 is SGDLS and CDR2 YYNGEE. The V end lost 0 bases, the J end lost 6 bases, and 8 bases lay between the germline ends. Here the CDR3 reads CASSVGGSDTQYF. CDR3 sequence (DNA): TGTGCCAGCAGCGTAGGGGGGTCGGATACGCAGTATTTT.

The chain carries TRBV11-2 and TRBJ2-2; possibly TRBD2 for D (5 bases). The CDR3 sequence is 16 residues long. The V gene lost 5 bases and the J gene lost 3 bases, with 16 bases spanning the gap. Germline V gene lookup returns CDR1 SGHAT and CDR2 FQNNGV. CDR3 sequence reads: CASSPVMEVDTGELFF. CDR3 bases: TGTGCCAGCAGCCCCGTTATGGAGGTGGACACCGGGGAGCTGTTTTTT.

J is TRBJ2-3 and V is TRBV7-2; TRBD2 matches 12 bases. Trimming removed 2 bases from V and 4 bases from J; junction bases left unmatched: 7. Germline lookup yields CDR1 SGHTA and CDR2 FQGNSA. The CDR3 extends over 17 amino acids. The CDR3 DNA follows: TGTGCCAGCAGCTTACTAGCGGGGGGGCCCCCGGCAGATACGCAGTATTTT. It yields the protein CASSLLAGGPPADTQYF.

This clonotype has more than one count but fewer than ten. The chain couples TRBV10-3 to TRBJ1-5; 7 bases agree with TRBD1. The germline CDR1 and CDR2 sequences are ENHRY and SYGVKD. The CDR3 has 13 residues. V lost 6 bases and J lost 5; bases outside the gene matches: 4. The CDR3 region is CAISGQDDQPQHF. The CDR3 nucleotides read TGTGCCATCAGCGGACAGGACGATCAGCCCCAGCATTTT.

The chain carries TRBV29-1 and TRBJ2-7; 10 bases align to TRBD1. V trimming: 4 bases; J trimming: 7 bases; junction bases outside the gene matches: 10. The CDR3 spans 14 residues. The V gene's germline CDR1 is SQVTM and CDR2 ANQGSEA. CDR3 loop: CSVVTGTGAVEQYF. The DNA for the CDR3 is TGCAGCGTTGTTACCGGGACAGGGGCTGTGGAGCAGTACTTC.

The CDR3, as DNA: TGTGCCAGCAGCTTAGGGGCGGGAGTGGAGGATCAGCCCCAGCATTTT. This translates into CASSLGAGVEDQPQHF. This rearrangement joins TRBV7-8 to TRBJ1-5; D is ambiguous. Trimming took off 1 base at V and 5 bases at J, with 15 bases between the two ends. This CDR3 is built from 16 residues. The germline CDR1 and CDR2 sequences are SGHVS and FQNEAQ.

This clonotype was seen only a few times. The chain carries TRBV7-9 and TRBJ2-3; no reliable D call. V lost 1 base and J 10 bases, leaving 12 bases between the germline ends. The germline CDR1 and CDR2 sequences are SEHNR and FQNEAQ (reference sequence). This CDR3 comprises 13 residues. The CDR3 reads CASSLVGPISQYF. The CDR3 region has the DNA TGTGCCAGCAGCTTAGTGGGTCCTATATCGCAGTATTTT.

This clonotype was recorded a few times. The chain employs TRBV10-3 and TRBJ2-3; D may be TRBD1 (6 bases). Deletions cut 6 bases from V and 0 bases from J, with 10 bases between. The CDR3 has 14 residues. Per germline, CDR1 ENHRY and CDR2 SYGVKD. The CDR3 DNA is TGTGCCATCAGCAGGACAGATAGCACAGATACGCAGTATTTT. It encodes CAISRTDSTDTQYF.

V and J are TRBV4-1 and TRBJ2-5; D unclear. There are 15 residues in the CDR3. Germline-derived CDR1 and CDR2 are MGHRA and YSYEKL. Trimming cost V 4 bases and J 2 bases, with 14 bases left between them. The CDR3, as DNA: TGCGCCAGCAGCCCCTGGGTGGTCGGACAAGAGACCCAGTACTTC. It yields the protein CASSPWVVGQETQYF.

The chain carries TRBV12-3 or TRBV12-4 and TRBJ2-5; D unclear. Trimming pared 6 bases from V and 0 bases from J, leaving 14 bases between. This CDR3 is built from 15 residues. The CDR3 DNA sequence: TGTGCCAGCAGAGAGGCCGGACCTTACCAAGAGACCCAGTACTTC. It translates to CASREAGPYQETQYF.

This clonotype was counted a few times. The chain joins TRBV12-3 or TRBV12-4 to TRBJ1-5; no definite D call. The CDR3 contains 14 residues. Trimming took off 2 bases at V and 1 base at J, with 6 bases between the two ends. CDR3 amino acids: CASSLLLSNQPQHF. As DNA, the CDR3 is TGTGCCAGCAGTTTACTACTGAGCAATCAGCCCCAGCATTTT.

This clonotype occurred many times. The chain recombines TRBV13 with TRBJ1-6; D perhaps matches TRBD1 (5 bases). V lost 0 bases, J lost 13 bases, and 7 bases lay in between. Per germline, CDR1 PRHDT and CDR2 FYEKMQ (reference sequence). This CDR3 is 12 amino acids long. CDR3 residues: CASSLGSGPLHF. In nucleotides, the CDR3 is TGTGCCAGCAGCTTAGGTTCAGGGCCCCTCCACTTT.

In its sample, this clonotype was seen a few times. This chain links TRBV5-1 with TRBJ2-7, with 7 bases lining up with TRBD2. Losses at the gene ends were 1 base for V and 2 bases for J; bases not matched to a gene: 6. This CDR3 region has 15 residues. Germline CDR1 SGHRS, CDR2 YFSETQ. The CDR3 DNA reads TGCGCCAGCAGCTTGTTCGTGGGGACTACCTACGAGCAGTACTTC. Translation: CASSLFVGTTYEQYF.

This clonotype showed up many times. Here the CDR3 DNA reads TGTGCCAGCAGTCGGACAGGGAGTAATCAGCCCCAGCATTTT. Protein: CASSRTGSNQPQHF. The J gene is TRBJ1-5, the V gene TRBV3-1; 8 positions match TRBD1. The V and J ends lost 6 bases and 4 bases, in that order; junction bases with no gene match: 5. This CDR3 is built from 14 residues. Germline loops: CDR1 LGHDT, CDR2 YNNKEL (reference sequence).

This clonotype was counted a few times. This rearrangement joins TRBV7-9 to TRBJ2-7; D possibly corresponds to TRBD1 (5 bases). V was trimmed by 5 bases and J by 3 bases, leaving 14 bases between them. The germline gives CDR1 SEHNR, CDR2 FQNEAQ (reference sequence). CDR3 size: 14 residues. The CDR3: CASSLGASVYEQYF. The CDR3 DNA reads TGTGCCAGCAGCCTTGGGGCCTCTGTCTACGAGCAGTACTTC.

Ten or more counts support this clonotype. The V call is TRBV29-1, the J call TRBJ2-5; 9 bases agree with TRBD2. The CDR3 is 14 amino acids. Germline V CDR1 and CDR2: SQVTM, ANQGSEA. The V gene end was trimmed by 1 base and the J gene end by 5 bases; junction bases not matched to a gene: 5. The chain's CDR3 is CSVEGGGASETQYF. CDR3 in DNA: TGCAGCGTTGAAGGCGGGGGGGCCTCGGAGACCCAGTACTTC.

V usage is TRBV28 and J usage is TRBJ2-3, with TRBD2 as a possible D gene (5 bases). V dropped 8 bases and J dropped 3 bases, with 15 bases sitting between them. This CDR3 spans 14 amino acids. Germline assignment: CDR1 MDHEN and CDR2 SYDVKM. CDR3 sequence (DNA): TGTGCCAGCTATGACCGGGGAGTTACAGATACGCAGTATTTT. Translating it yields CASYDRGVTDTQYF.

This clonotype was picked up a small number of times. One junction end disagrees with the germline gene, perhaps due to a read error. The chain carries TRBV18 and TRBJ1-5; D unclear. The CDR3 spans 13 residues. The germline V gene has CDR1 KGHSH and CDR2 LQKENI. CDR3 region: CASSPRVGQPQHF. The CDR3 nucleotides read TGTGCCAGCTCACCAAGGGTTGGGCAGCCCCAGCACTTT.

This clonotype was counted many times. The chain couples TRBV12-5 to TRBJ2-1, with TRBD1 matching 9 bases. The V gene end was trimmed by 1 base and the J gene end by 10 bases; junction bases not matched to a gene: 23. The germline V gene has CDR1 LGHNT and CDR2 FRNRAP. This CDR3 has 20 amino acids. CDR3 loop: CASGLAPGQGEGEPAREQFF. CDR3 bases: TGTGCTAGTGGTTTGGCTCCGGGACAGGGAGAAGGAGAACCCGCACGGGAGCAGTTCTTC.

This clonotype was recorded at least ten times. The gene calls are TRBV19 and TRBJ2-1, with 14 bases lining up with TRBD2. Germline V lookup: CDR1 LNHDA, CDR2 SQIVND (reference sequence). The CDR3 runs to 16 residues. V trimming: 4 bases; J trimming: 4 bases; junction bases outside the gene matches: 3. The DNA for the CDR3 is TGTGCCAGTAGTAGGACTAGCGGGGGGCCGTACAATGAGCAGTTCTTC. Protein: CASSRTSGGPYNEQFF.

This clonotype was observed at least ten times. CDR3 loop: CASSFLLDREGSPLHF. The CDR3 nucleotides read TGTGCCAGCAGTTTCTTACTCGACAGGGAGGGATCACCCCTCCACTTT. J is TRBJ1-6 and V is TRBV28; TRBD1 matches 7 bases. The ends lost 3 bases at V and 10 bases at J; junction bases unmatched: 12. This CDR3 region has 16 residues. The germline CDR1 and CDR2 sequences are MDHEN and SYDVKM.

This clonotype was recorded at least ten times. This chain connects TRBV27 to TRBJ2-3, with D perhaps being TRBD1 or TRBD2 (6 bases each). V lost 3 bases to trimming and J lost 4 bases, with 23 bases between them. There are 18 residues in the CDR3. Germline V lookup: CDR1 MNHEY, CDR2 SMNVEV (reference sequence). CDR3 nucleotide sequence: TGTGCCAGCAGTTTCTTGCGGGGCCAATTAGGGGGATCAGATACGCAGTATTTT. It specifies CASSFLRGQLGGSDTQYF.

V usage is TRBV5-4 and J usage is TRBJ1-6, with a possible D match to TRBD1 (6 bases). Germline V gene data show CDR1 as SGHNT and CDR2 as YYREEE (reference sequence). Trimming removed 5 bases from V and 9 bases from J, with 18 bases in between. There are 15 residues in the CDR3. The CDR3 spells CASRHGGPRSSPLHF. The CDR3, as DNA: TGTGCCAGCAGACACGGGGGCCCGCGGAGTTCACCCCTCCACTTT.

This sequence joins TRBV2 and TRBJ2-3; 10 bases are shared with TRBD2. J lost 1 base, V lost 3 bases, and 4 bases had no gene match. The CDR3 sequence is 16 residues long. Germline V CDR1 and CDR2: SNHLY, FYNNEI. CDR3 residues: CASSDASGSGTDTQYF. The CDR3 DNA reads as TGTGCCAGCAGTGATGCTAGCGGGAGTGGCACAGATACGCAGTATTTT.